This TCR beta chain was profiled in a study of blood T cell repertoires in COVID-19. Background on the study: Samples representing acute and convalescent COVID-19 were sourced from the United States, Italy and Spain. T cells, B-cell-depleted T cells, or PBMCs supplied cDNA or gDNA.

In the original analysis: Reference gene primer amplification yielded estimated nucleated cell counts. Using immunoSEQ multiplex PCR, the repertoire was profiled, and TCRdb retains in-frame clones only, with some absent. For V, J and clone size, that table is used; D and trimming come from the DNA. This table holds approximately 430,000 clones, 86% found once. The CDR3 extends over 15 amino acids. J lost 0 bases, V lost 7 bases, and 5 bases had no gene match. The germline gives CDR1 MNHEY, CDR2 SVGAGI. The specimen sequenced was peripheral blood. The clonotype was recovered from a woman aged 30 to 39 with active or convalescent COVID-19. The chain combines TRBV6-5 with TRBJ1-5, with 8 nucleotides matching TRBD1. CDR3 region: CASIGQGPSNQPQHF. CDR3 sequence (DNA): TGTGCCAGCATAGGACAGGGCCCTAGCAATCAGCCCCAGCATTTT.